This TCR beta chain was obtained from a study of blood T cells in healthy people across ages. Each sample yielded at least 6 micrograms of PBMC total RNA. This clonotype was seen repeatedly, ten times or more. The CDR3 length is 16 residues. Trimming left V 4 bases short and J 5 bases short, with 17 bases between. Germline CDR1 and CDR2: MGHRA and YSYEKL. With a J-beta primer mix and a sample-barcoded 5' primer, a second PCR ran roughly 6 to 12 cycles. TCRdb re-derived calls from the 5' RACE reads in MiXCR, one entry per CDR3 protein. The table shows 710,000 or so distinct CDR3 sequences, with approximately 29% occurring only once.

This rearrangement joins TRBV4-1 to TRBJ1-4, with a tentative D call TRBD1 (5 bases). The sequence derives from a woman older than 75 in good health. The sample was blood. In DNA form, the CDR3 reads TGCGCCAGCAGCCCCTCCGATGACAGCTCGAATGAAAAACTGTTTTTT. Translated, it gives CASSPSDDSSNEKLFF.